This entry lists 15 T cell receptor beta chains sequenced from one sample in a study of Ad26.COV2.S vaccination and SARS-CoV-2 variants. Treatment reported: 15 to 20 received Ad26.COV2.S at low or high dose, single or two shots; about 5 received placebo; per-sample allocation not given. The study sampled participants on day 63 after the first vaccine or placebo injection. The data were produced by immunoSEQ multiplex PCR, yet TCRdb's version contains in-frame clones alone and is incomplete. The sample yields roughly 420,000 clones, approximately 89% seen once. The material was peripheral blood, obtained in a trial of Ad26.COV2.S vaccine versus placebo. These receptors were taken from a person between 18 and 65 years old who received the Ad26.COV2.S COVID-19 vaccine or a placebo.

V usage is TRBV7-2 and J usage is TRBJ1-4; tentative D call: TRBD1 (5 bases). V was clipped by 1 base and J by 4 bases, with 13 bases between them. In germline, CDR1 is SGHTA, CDR2 FQGNSA. The CDR3 contains 16 residues. The CDR3 here is CASSLGGGIGNEKLFF. The CDR3 bases are TGTGCCAGCAGCTTAGGCGGGGGGATAGGTAATGAAAAACTGTTTTTT.

This chain links TRBV18 with TRBJ1-3; D may be TRBD1 (6 bases). V dropped 3 bases and J dropped 5 bases, with 11 bases sitting between them. This CDR3 spans 14 amino acids. From germline, CDR1 is KGHSH and CDR2 LQKENI. The DNA of the CDR3 is TGTGCCAGCTCACCTGGGGACAACCGAAACACCATATATTTT. Amino acids: CASSPGDNRNTIYF.

V is TRBV15 and J is TRBJ1-5; no firm D call. Germline CDR1 reads LNHNV; CDR2 reads YYDKDF (reference sequence). Trimming left V 0 bases short and J 6 bases short, with 6 bases between. The CDR3 totals 13 residues. Here the CDR3 reads CATSRDQGQPQHF. CDR3 DNA sequence: TGTGCCACCAGCAGAGATCAAGGTCAGCCCCAGCATTTT.

The chain carries TRBV28 and TRBJ1-1; weak D call: TRBD1 (6 bases). Trimming took off 7 bases at V and 4 bases at J, with 19 bases between the two ends. The germline V gene encodes CDR1 MDHEN and CDR2 SYDVKM. The CDR3 length is 15 residues. As DNA, the CDR3 is TGTGCCAGCACCTTGATAAGGGGGGGCGGCACTGAAGCTTTCTTT. Encoded protein: CASTLIRGGGTEAFF.

V gene TRBV5-8 combines with J gene TRBJ2-2; 8 positions agree with TRBD1. The CDR3 loop spans 14 amino acids. With V trimmed by 3 bases and J by 7 bases, 5 bases remained unmatched. Germline V gene data show CDR1 as SGHTS and CDR2 as YDEGEE. In nucleotides, the CDR3 is TGTGCCAGCAGCTCCTTACAGGGGGTCGGGGAGCTGTTTTTT. Translation gives CASSSLQGVGELFF.

The DNA for the CDR3 is TGTGCCACCAGTGACTCGAGGGGCTCTGGAAACACCATATATTTT. This gives the protein CATSDSRGSGNTIYF. This sequence joins TRBV24-1 and TRBJ1-3; D may be TRBD1 (5 bases). The CDR3 has 15 amino acids. V lost 4 bases and J lost 0, with 9 bases in between. CDR1 and CDR2 from the germline V gene are KGHDR and SFDVKD.

This chain uses TRBV4-1 with TRBJ1-3, with D maybe TRBD1 (6 bases). The CDR3 consists of 17 residues. Germline V gene lookup returns CDR1 MGHRA and CDR2 YSYEKL. Trimming stripped 1 base from V and 1 base from J, with 14 bases between. The CDR3 sequence is CASSQGTTGTSGNTIYF. The CDR3 region has the DNA TGCGCCAGCAGCCAAGGGACTACAGGGACTTCTGGAAACACCATATATTTT.

The V and J genes are TRBV3-1 (or the pseudogene TRBV3-2) and TRBJ2-3, with a possible D match to TRBD2 (5 bases). V was clipped by 0 bases and J by 4 bases, with 11 bases between them. The length of the CDR3 is 15 residues. Germline loops: CDR1 LGHDT, CDR2 YNNKEL (reference sequence). Written as DNA, the CDR3 is TGTGCCAGCAGCCAAGACCCACAGCGGCCAGATACGCAGTATTTT. It codes for CASSQDPQRPDTQYF.

The V and J genes are TRBV28 and TRBJ1-2; no firm D call. The CDR3 has 11 residues. Trimming stripped 4 bases from V and 0 bases from J, with 0 bases between. Germline CDR1 MDHEN, CDR2 SYDVKM. The CDR3 region is CASSSNYGYTF. In DNA form, the CDR3 reads TGTGCCAGCAGTTCTAACTATGGCTACACCTTC.

This CDR3 reads CASSLRDRANEQFF. The CDR3 DNA reads TGTGCCAGCAGCTTAAGGGACAGGGCCAATGAGCAGTTCTTC. The chain is built from TRBV7-9 and TRBJ2-1; TRBD1 matches 9 bases. This CDR3 region has 14 residues. With 2 bases clipped from V and 6 bases from J, the junction kept 2 bases outside the gene matches. Per germline, CDR1 SEHNR and CDR2 FQNEAQ (reference sequence).

The chain uses TRBV5-1 and TRBJ1-1; D might be TRBD1 (5 bases). The CDR3 contains 16 residues. In germline, CDR1 is SGHRS, CDR2 YFSETQ. V gave up 5 bases and J gave up 1 base, with 18 bases separating them. CDR3 amino acids: CASRDRGGASNTEAFF. CDR3 in DNA: TGCGCCAGCAGGGATCGGGGGGGTGCCTCGAACACTGAAGCTTTCTTT.

The V gene is TRBV5-1, the J gene TRBJ2-3, with TRBD1 matching 8 bases. There are 14 residues in the CDR3. The V and J ends lost 3 bases and 6 bases, in that order; junction bases with no gene match: 6. CDR1 SGHRS and CDR2 YFSETQ come from the germline V gene. CDR3 loop: CASSWTGTRDTQYF. The CDR3 bases are TGCGCCAGCAGCTGGACAGGGACTCGGGATACGCAGTATTTT.

The chain joins TRBV5-1 to TRBJ2-3, with a possible D match to TRBD1 (6 bases). Germline CDR1 reads SGHRS; CDR2 reads YFSETQ. CDR3 length: 14 residues. V dropped 4 bases and J dropped 3 bases, with 12 bases sitting between them. The CDR3 DNA sequence: TGCGCCAGCAGCAGAGGACAGCTGACAGATACGCAGTATTTT. It yields the protein CASSRGQLTDTQYF.

The chain uses TRBV7-2 and TRBJ2-3; D is ambiguous. Germline loops: CDR1 SGHTA, CDR2 FQGNSA. Trimming stripped 5 bases from V and 3 bases from J, with 12 bases between. The CDR3 totals 14 residues. The CDR3 bases are TGTGCCAGCAGCCCCACCATAAGGACAGATACGCAGTATTTT. As protein: CASSPTIRTDTQYF.

As to this clone: This sample also contains other DNA sequences that code for the same CDR3. V usage is TRBV7-9 and J usage is TRBJ2-1; D possibly matches TRBD1 or TRBD2 (5 bases each). Trimming cost V 1 base and J 4 bases, with 11 bases left between them. This CDR3 is built from 15 residues. The germline V gene has CDR1 SEHNR and CDR2 FQNEAQ (reference sequence). The CDR3 DNA follows: TGTGCCAGCAGCTTAGGCAGTGGGGGTTACAATGAGCAGTTCTTC. It is translated as CASSLGSGGYNEQFF.